These 16 T cell receptor beta chains share one sample of origin, sequenced in a study of blood T cell repertoires in COVID-19. Data came from immunoSEQ multiplex PCR; TCRdb stores just in-frame clones and leaves some out. The profile covers over 350,000 clones, with about nine tenths appearing a single time and 1.4% taken by the ten largest. The sequencing sample was made of peripheral blood. The receptors shown here come from a woman between 25 and 40 years old with active or convalescent COVID-19.

This chain uses TRBV28 with TRBJ1-2; D ambiguous. V lost 3 bases and J 8 bases, leaving 16 bases between the germline ends. The CDR3 spans 14 residues. Germline CDR1 and CDR2: MDHEN and SYDVKM. CDR3 nucleotide sequence: TGTGCCAGCAGTTTGTTTTGGGGAGAAGGCGGCTACACCTTC. It codes for CASSLFWGEGGYTF.

The V and J genes are TRBV12-3 or TRBV12-4 and TRBJ1-1; D remains unclear. The V gene lost 4 bases and the J gene lost 1 base, with 7 bases spanning the gap. The CDR3 is made up of 13 amino acids. The CDR3 sequence is CASSSIRNTEAFF. In DNA, the CDR3 is TGTGCCAGCAGTTCGATCAGGAACACTGAAGCTTTCTTT.

The gene calls are TRBV30 and TRBJ2-1, with 9 bases fitting TRBD2. V was clipped by 2 bases and J by 9 bases; unmatched bases: 5. This CDR3 contains 13 residues. CDR1 GTSNPN and CDR2 SVGIG come from the germline V gene (reference sequence). The CDR3 sequence: CAWSRGLAIEQFF. The CDR3 nucleotides are TGTGCCTGGAGTAGGGGACTAGCTATTGAGCAGTTCTTC.

The CDR3 nucleotides are TGTGCCAGCAGCCCCGGGACAGGGCACGGCTATGGCTACACCTTC. Translation gives CASSPGTGHGYGYTF. The chain links TRBV27 to TRBJ1-2, with 9 bases matching TRBD1. Trimming at V came to 6 bases and at J to 4 bases, leaving 9 bases not matched to a gene. The CDR3 extends over 15 amino acids. Germline loops: CDR1 MNHEY, CDR2 SMNVEV (reference sequence).

The rearrangement uses TRBV3-1 (or the pseudogene TRBV3-2) and TRBJ2-5; maybe TRBD1 (6 bases). Per germline, CDR1 LGHDT and CDR2 YNNKEL (reference sequence). Trimming took off 4 bases at V and 0 bases at J, with 15 bases between the two ends. This CDR3 comprises 16 residues. The CDR3 nucleotides read TGTGCCAGCAGCCTTAGGACAGATATGTACCAAGAGACCCAGTACTTC. This sequence encodes CASSLRTDMYQETQYF.

The chain couples TRBV28 to TRBJ2-7; possibly TRBD1 for D (7 bases). Germline V CDR1 and CDR2: MDHEN, SYDVKM. This CDR3 comprises 15 residues. With 5 bases removed from V and 2 bases from J, the gap between germline ends came to 16 bases. The CDR3 protein is CASSTRGVVTYEQYF. In DNA form, the CDR3 reads TGTGCCAGCAGTACCAGGGGGGTCGTTACCTACGAGCAGTACTTC.

The chain recombines TRBV5-1 with TRBJ1-2; 7 nucleotides align to TRBD1. CDR1 is SGHRS, CDR2 YFSETQ, per germline. The CDR3 extends over 13 amino acids. Unmatched junction bases numbered 7, after V lost 3 bases and J lost 8 bases. The CDR3 sequence: CASSSDRVRGYTF. Written as DNA, the CDR3 is TGCGCCAGCAGCTCCGACAGGGTGAGAGGCTACACCTTC. The full variable domain, rest sourced from reference TRBV5-1 and TRBJ1-2, is KAGVTQTPRYLIKTRGQQVTLSCSPISGHRSVSWYQQTPGQGLQFLFEYFSETQRNKGNFPGRFSGRQFSNSRSEMNVSTLELGDSALYLCASSSDRVRGYTFGSGTRLTVV.

This chain joins TRBV6-5 and TRBJ2-4; perhaps TRBD2 as D (6 bases). The CDR3 length is 14 residues. Per the germline V gene, CDR1 is MNHEY and CDR2 is SVGAGI. V lost 6 bases and J 11 bases, leaving 20 bases between the germline ends. This chain's CDR3 is CASSLGTFQSFQYF. The CDR3 DNA reads as TGTGCCAGCAGCCTAGGGACTTTCCAGTCTTTTCAGTACTTC.

The chain has TRBV4-1 and TRBJ2-1; D is perhaps TRBD1 (5 bases). Germline V gene data show CDR1 as MGHRA and CDR2 as YSYEKL. The CDR3 length is 16 residues. The germline V and J ends were trimmed by 5 bases and 0 bases, with 14 bases remaining between them. This chain's CDR3 is CASSATSGRSYNEQFF. CDR3 nucleotides: TGCGCCAGCAGCGCCACTTCAGGGCGCTCCTACAATGAGCAGTTCTTC.

The CDR3 here is CALRDRAGNYGYTF. The CDR3 DNA sequence: TGTGCCTTGCGGGACAGGGCGGGTAACTATGGCTACACCTTC. The chain uses TRBV30 and TRBJ1-2, with 9 bases lining up with TRBD1. This CDR3 region has 14 residues. J gave up 1 base and V 7 bases, and 7 bases lay outside the gene matches. The germline gives CDR1 GTSNPN, CDR2 SVGIG (reference sequence).

Many counts were recorded for this clone. The rearrangement links TRBV29-1 to TRBJ1-1; tentatively, D is TRBD1 (6 bases). Germline V gene lookup returns CDR1 SQVTM and CDR2 ANQGSEA. The V and J ends lost 1 base and 1 base respectively, with 16 bases between them. The CDR3 is 16 residues long. The CDR3 is CSVEGEAPGANTEAFF. In nucleotides, the CDR3 is TGCAGCGTTGAAGGGGAAGCCCCAGGGGCGAACACTGAAGCTTTCTTT.

This clone appeared a few times. The genes are TRBV3-1 (or the pseudogene TRBV3-2) and TRBJ1-1, with 11 bases lining up with TRBD1. The V gene end was trimmed by 2 bases and the J gene end by 3 bases; junction bases not matched to a gene: 8. Germline assignment: CDR1 LGHDT and CDR2 YNNKEL (reference sequence). The CDR3 runs 17 residues. The CDR3 reads CASSQLRDRGLDTEAFF. CDR3 DNA sequence: TGTGCCAGCAGCCAATTGCGGGACAGGGGGTTGGACACTGAAGCTTTCTTT.

In DNA form, the CDR3 reads TGTGCCACCCGCCCGGGACAGGGGCATCATGAGCAGTTCTTC. This translates into CATRPGQGHHEQFF. V and J are TRBV2 and TRBJ2-1; 10 bases are a match to TRBD1. V was pared by 10 bases and J by 8 bases, with 11 bases of the junction left unmatched. Germline V gene lookup returns CDR1 SNHLY and CDR2 FYNNEI. The CDR3 has 14 residues.

Worth noting for this clone: This sample also contains other DNA sequences that code for the same CDR3. The J gene is TRBJ2-7, the V gene TRBV6-5, with 8 positions matching TRBD1. CDR1 and CDR2 from the germline V gene are MNHEY and SVGAGI. With 0 bases clipped from V and 9 bases from J, the junction kept 7 bases outside the gene matches. CDR3 length: 14 amino acids. CDR3 coding DNA: TGTGCCAGCAGTTACTCGGCAGGGGGCTTGGGGCAGTACTTC. Its protein is CASSYSAGGLGQYF.

The CDR3 DNA reads TGTGCCAGCAGCTTCGGGGTTCCCGGGGAGCTGTTTTTT. Translated, it gives CASSFGVPGELFF. The rearrangement uses TRBV2 and TRBJ2-2; a possible D gene is TRBD2 (5 bases). The CDR3 is 13 residues long. Germline CDR1 and CDR2: SNHLY and FYNNEI. V shed 6 bases and J shed 6 bases, with 11 bases lying between them.

The V gene is TRBV27, the J gene TRBJ2-2; 9 bases fit TRBD2. CDR1 is MNHEY, CDR2 SMNVEV, per germline (reference sequence). J lost 2 bases, V lost 7 bases, and 14 bases had no gene match. The CDR3 has 18 amino acids. CDR3 in amino acids: CASTKEYPSGVNTGELFF. CDR3 coding DNA: TGTGCCAGCACTAAAGAGTACCCTAGCGGGGTTAACACCGGGGAGCTGTTTTTT.